Sequencing of this T cell receptor (beta chain) was carried out in a study of cytomegalovirus exposure and HLA in healthy donors. TCRdb's copy holds only in-frame clones and misses some; the assay was immunoSEQ multiplex PCR. The profile shows over 70,000 clones, around 90% of them singletons. The CDR3 contains 13 residues. Per the germline V gene, CDR1 is MNHNY and CDR2 is SVGAGI (reference sequence). With 4 bases removed from V and 5 bases from J, the gap between germline ends came to 12 bases. The sequenced material came from PBMCs. This receptor was identified in a woman under 30 in good health and CMV-seropositive. The chain carries TRBV6-6 and TRBJ2-7; perhaps TRBD2 as D (6 bases). DNA for the CDR3: TGTGCCAGCAGTTCTAGGGAGGCCGACGAGCAGTACTTC. Translation gives CASSSREADEQYF.